These 10 T cell receptor beta chains came from one sample sequenced in a study of blood T cell repertoires in COVID-19. The data were produced by immunoSEQ multiplex PCR, yet TCRdb's version contains in-frame clones alone and is incomplete. The data show about 44,000 clones, approximately 82% seen once. The material sequenced was peripheral blood. These receptors originate from a woman in her 70s with acute or convalescent COVID-19.

This clone was picked up a small number of times. The chain links TRBV29-1 to TRBJ1-1; 11 nucleotides agree with TRBD1. The junction had 1 base not matched to a gene; V was cut back by 4 bases and J by 3 bases. The CDR3 has 13 amino acids. Germline V gene sequence: CDR1 SQVTM, CDR2 ANQGSEA. The CDR3 coding sequence is TGCAGCGTTGGGACAGGGGGCGACACTGAAGCTTTCTTT. Protein: CSVGTGGDTEAFF.

This chain uses TRBV19 with TRBJ1-3; perhaps TRBD1 as D (6 bases). V shed 5 bases and J shed 0 bases, with 14 bases lying between them. Germline CDR1 reads LNHDA; CDR2 reads SQIVND (reference sequence). The CDR3 covers 16 residues. CDR3: CASSFATGSSGNTIYF. The CDR3 DNA sequence: TGTGCCAGTAGTTTCGCGACAGGTAGCTCTGGAAACACCATATATTTT.

This sequence joins TRBV7-3 and TRBJ2-2, with 12 bases fitting TRBD1. Germline-derived CDR1 and CDR2 are SGHTA and FQGTGA. This CDR3 is 21 amino acids long. Trimming removed 5 bases from V and 2 bases from J; junction bases left unmatched: 18. CDR3 amino acids: CASSGRSGDRGPSPNTGELFF. The CDR3 nucleotides are TGTGCCAGCAGCGGGAGGAGTGGGGACAGGGGGCCCTCACCCAACACCGGGGAGCTGTTTTTT.

This chain uses TRBV6-2 or TRBV6-3 with TRBJ2-7, with D tentatively TRBD2 (5 bases). The CDR3 runs to 18 residues. The V gene lost 0 bases and the J gene lost 4 bases, with 22 bases spanning the gap. The germline CDR1 and CDR2 sequences are MNHEY and SVGEGT. CDR3 in amino acids: CASSYSGPIGRRGYEQYF. CDR3 in DNA: TGTGCCAGCAGTTACTCGGGCCCTATAGGCCGCAGAGGGTACGAGCAGTACTTC.

The chain couples TRBV29-1 to TRBJ2-3, with TRBD2 matching 8 bases. There are 14 residues in the CDR3. Germline V gives CDR1 SQVTM, CDR2 ANQGSEA. Trimming removed 7 bases from V and 2 bases from J; junction bases left unmatched: 8. CDR3 loop: CSGLAGLSTDTQYF. The CDR3 coding sequence is TGCAGCGGATTAGCGGGACTGTCCACAGATACGCAGTATTTT.

This sequence joins TRBV28 and TRBJ2-5, with 9 nucleotides matching TRBD1. This CDR3 has 17 residues. Unmatched junction bases numbered 10, after V lost 3 bases and J lost 2 bases. CDR1 and CDR2 (germline): MDHEN, SYDVKM. CDR3 amino acids: CASSFVTGGSVQETQYF. In DNA, the CDR3 is TGTGCCAGCAGTTTTGTTACAGGGGGCAGTGTTCAAGAGACCCAGTACTTC. Full variable domain (missing parts from reference TRBV28 and TRBJ2-5): DVKVTQSSRYLVKRTGEKVFLECVQDMDHENMFWYRQDPGLGLRLIYFSYDVKMKEKGDIPEGYSVSREKKERFSLILESASTNQTSMYLCASSFVTGGSVQETQYFGPGTRLLVL.

This chain joins TRBV10-2 and TRBJ2-3; D is unresolved. The V gene lost 4 bases and the J gene lost 4 bases, with 6 bases spanning the gap. Germline CDR1 reads WSHSY; CDR2 reads SAAADI. This CDR3 has 12 amino acids. The CDR3 region is CASSVVADTQYF. Written as DNA, the CDR3 is TGCGCCAGCAGTGTCGTAGCAGATACGCAGTATTTT.

The rearrangement joins TRBV2 to TRBJ2-7; 9 positions agree with TRBD1. The V and J ends lost 8 bases and 1 base, in that order; junction bases with no gene match: 3. The CDR3 length is 13 residues. Germline V gene data show CDR1 as SNHLY and CDR2 as FYNNEI. CDR3: CASGTGSSYEQYF. As DNA, the CDR3 is TGTGCCAGCGGGACAGGGTCTTCCTACGAGCAGTACTTC.

The sample holds a few counts of this clone. The V call is TRBV10-2, the J call TRBJ1-3; possible D gene TRBD1, 6 bases. The germline V gene encodes CDR1 WSHSY and CDR2 SAAADI. The V end lost 2 bases, the J end lost 5 bases, and 10 bases lay between the germline ends. This CDR3 spans 14 amino acids. Written as DNA, the CDR3 is TGCGCCAGCAGTGAGCACAGGGATCGAAACACCATATATTTT. Translated: CASSEHRDRNTIYF.

The chain uses TRBV29-1 and TRBJ1-2, with a weak D call TRBD1 (5 bases). CDR3 size: 14 residues. In germline, CDR1 is SQVTM, CDR2 ANQGSEA. V was trimmed by 6 bases and J by 3 bases, leaving 17 bases between them. The CDR3: CSVPTARIHYGYTF. Written as DNA, the CDR3 is TGCAGCGTCCCGACAGCCCGGATCCACTATGGCTACACCTTC. Filled out from reference TRBV29-1 and TRBJ1-2, the complete variable domain reads SAVISQKPSRDICQRGTSLTIQCQVDSQVTMMFWYRQQPGQSLTLIATANQGSEATYESGFVIDKFPISRPNLTFSTLTVSNMSPEDSSIYLCSVPTARIHYGYTFGSGTRLTVV.